The T cell receptor beta chain under discussion was sequenced for a study of metastatic and nonmetastatic thyroid tumors (dated by TCRdb to 2018 to 2021). In terms of the full investigation: Repertoires from peripheral blood and from tumor or nodule tissue samples of malignant and benign thyroid patients were compared.

From the germline V gene, CDR1 is MDHEN and CDR2 is SYDVKM. After removal of 2 bases from V and 1 base from J, the junction retains 5 bases not matched to a gene. The CDR3 sequence holds 16 residues, the cysteine and phenylalanine included. The read is trimmed to its CDR3 DNA, 48 bases read in frame from base 1. This clone showed up just a few times. Its antigen target is currently unknown. No clone much larger than this one lies a single base away; base qualities are absent. Overall study results and their limits: TCR beta diversity was reported as significantly higher in malignant tumors than in benign nodules, in both blood and tumor samples.

Receptor amplification or capture employed PCR. TCRdb names Illumina HiSeq 4000 as the instrument used. The TCR beta-chain CDR3 region of each patient was profiled by high-throughput sequencing. The study's processing was this. Drawing on CDR3 differences between clinicopathological groups, the researchers built a classifier meant to tell apart patients with distant-metastatic papillary thyroid cancer. The Shannon index was used to assess repertoire diversity, and the Morisita-Horn index was used to assess tumor-blood repertoire similarity. TCRdb took the public reads, trimmed them with fastp at Q25, ran MiXCR for clone calling and kept in-frame beta chains. V and J calls and clone size were set by TCRdb, not the authors. For this sample the table gives 55,000 or so clones, of which under 20% were detected only once. Clones ranked in the top ten supply 2.5% to 3% of the sample. No patient had received any treatment before thyroid surgery. Patient clinical samples collected from about 2012 to 2018 were retrospectively analysed using T-cell receptor beta sequencing.

Sequenced input: blood. Here the chain combines TRBV28 and TRBJ1-5; TRBD1 aligns with 7 central bases. The clonotype comes from a female donor with papillary thyroid cancer or a benign thyroid nodule (not recorded which). Some clones in this sample may be carry-over from other donors' samples. The DNA sequence is as follows: TGTGCCAGCAGTTTAACGGGGACAGCAAGCAATCAGCCCCAGCATTTT. Translated, it gives CASSLTGTASNQPQHF.